This T cell receptor (beta chain) was observed in a study of beta chain features in type 1 diabetes. Trimming removed 2 bases at V and 4 bases at J, with 15 bases between. Germline lookup yields CDR1 SGDLS and CDR2 YYNGEE. There are 15 residues in the CDR3. As every portion of the isolated RNA was reverse transcribed, the sequencing read expressed TCRB transcripts. The method was immunoSEQ multiplex PCR; TCRdb's version includes in-frame clones alone and lacks a portion of them. Counted here are approximately 470,000 clones, roughly 31% occurring once; the ten biggest clones make up around 0.065%. The table lists this clone with a few counts.

Sequenced sample: naive CD4+ T cells from blood. The receptor's source is a man aged 18 to 35 in good health. The genes are TRBV9 and TRBJ1-2; D gene ambiguous. The CDR3 region has the DNA TGTGCCAGCAGCGTCGGTCGGGGAAGCGGCTATGGCTACACCTTC. Protein: CASSVGRGSGYGYTF.